The source of this TCR beta chain is a study of T cells after posttransplantation cyclophosphamide. The CDR3 contains 11 residues. CDR1 and CDR2 (germline): SQVTM, ANQGSEA. Trimming shortened V by 1 base and J by 8 bases, and 8 bases separated the two germline ends. Only in-frame clones appear in the TCRdb table, and some are missing; sequencing was by immunoSEQ multiplex PCR. This sample has around 6,000 clones, with about 98% found just once. The chain joins TRBV29-1 to TRBJ1-2, with D perhaps TRBD1 (6 bases). The source of this sequence is a middle-aged man in good health, CMV-negative, and a related stem cell transplant donor. Input material: memory CD4+ T cells sorted from PBMCs. CDR3 in amino acids: CSVEAGEGYTF. In DNA, the CDR3 is TGCAGCGTTGAAGCAGGGGAGGGCTACACCTTC.